The present entry profiles one TCR beta chain with its context. Its antigen remains undetermined. No much larger clone exists at a distance of one base, and base qualities are not known. The entry originates in a study of T cell responses to AZD1222 COVID-19 vaccine (TCRdb year 2021). For context, the study as a whole: TCR sequencing was performed for some 250 trial participants, of whom some 200 were given two doses of AZD1222 and 26 were given two doses of MenACWY control vaccine. Trial participants were enrolled by age into subgroups of 18-55, 56-69 and 70-plus years, and around 140, 26 and 57 TCR-sequenced participants, respectively, were included in these subgroups. Study-level results and caveats: Spike-specific TCR breadth and depth rose significantly after two AZD1222 doses compared with day 0 and with MenACWY recipients. Conclusions about previously exposed vaccinees are limited because only a handful of AZD1222 recipients were SARS-CoV-2 seropositive at baseline. No day 14 peak-response samples were available, so repertoires were characterized only after the peak T cell response. The 56-69-year group was small, and its depth increase did not reach significance, likely because of low power. Vaccine-associated CD4 TCRs spanned the whole spike protein, with dominant responses in regions 160-218 and 743-854. Most participants were white British and females outnumbered males, and the authors suggested that clonal diversity may have been underestimated. Reportedly, almost half of the unique spike-specific TCRs recognized epitopes lying outside the regions that are mutated in the B.1.351 and B.1.1.7 variants.

The CDR3 regions of human TCRbeta chains were analyzed by immunosequencing. The source study handled its data this way. Repertoire TCRs were checked for matches against a reference library of SARS-CoV-2-specific TCRs that had been generated using the MIRA antigen-specificity platform. Breadth meant the fraction of unique TCRs that were SARS-CoV-2-associated, whereas depth meant the fraction of total T cells that were SARS-CoV-2-associated. Using the MIRA data, every spike-specific TCR was mapped to the spike region that the TCR reacted to and assigned to either a CD4 or a CD8 class. Log10-transformed breadth and depth values were compared by one-way ANOVA with Sidak's multiple comparisons tests. TCRdb obtained this table from immuneACCESS and retained in-frame rearrangements with V and J assigned. These tables miss some clones; where compared with another copy, unresolved V genes account for less than half of the shortfall, and the remainder is unexplained. That table supplies the V and J calls and clone size; D and trimming were determined from the DNA. This sample holds 120,000 or so clones; roughly 90% were observed only once. The biggest ten clones account for around 8.2% of the sample.

The germline V gene provides CDR1 SGHAT and CDR2 FQNNGV. The CDR3 covers 12 residues, taking in both the cysteine and the phenylalanine. Just the 36-base CDR3 DNA is kept, in frame starting at base 1. Trimmed from V: 4 bases; trimmed from J: 7 bases; junction bases lacking a gene match: 2. Sample time point, as interpreted from the label and publication: about 28 days (+/-7) after the second vaccine dose. Because spike-specific TCR depth and breadth did not differ between the two schedules, AZD1222 recipients who got a second dose at roughly 4 weeks were pooled with those who got a second dose at roughly 12 weeks. Vaccinee samples were obtained from the UK trials COV001 and COV002, which included a single-blind randomized controlled phase 2/3 trial of AZD1222 (ChAdOx1 nCoV-19) in healthy adults. Trial participant PBMC samples were collected at day 0 and day 28 after the second dose for TCRbeta chain sequencing.

This material consisted of peripheral blood, taken 28 days after the second AZD1222 dose. This TCR derives from an adult who received the AZD1222 COVID-19 vaccine. The V and J genes are TRBV11-2 and TRBJ1-1; 8 middle bases align to TRBD1. The nucleotide sequence is TGTGCCAGCAGCTACGGACAGGGTGAAGCTTTCTTT. This codes for CASSYGQGEAFF.